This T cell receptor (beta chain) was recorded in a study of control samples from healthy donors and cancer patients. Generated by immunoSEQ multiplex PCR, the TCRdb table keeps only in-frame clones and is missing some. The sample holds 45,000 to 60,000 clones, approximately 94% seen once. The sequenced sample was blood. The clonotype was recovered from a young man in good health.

The CDR3 is CASSLSGTLYSGELFF. In DNA form, the CDR3 reads TGTGCCAGCAGCTTATCCGGGACATTGTATTCCGGGGAGCTGTTTTTT. The chain links TRBV7-3 to TRBJ2-2; TRBD1 is a possible D gene (6 bases). V was clipped by 2 bases and J by 6 bases, with 16 bases between them. The germline gives CDR1 SGHTA, CDR2 FQGTGA. The CDR3 is 16 residues long.